One sample yielded the 6 T cell receptor beta chains listed below, sequenced in a study of beta chain features in type 1 diabetes. What was sequenced were expressed TCRB transcripts, since all of the isolated RNA had been reverse transcribed. Only in-frame clones appear in the TCRdb table, and some are missing; sequencing was by immunoSEQ multiplex PCR. Altogether 150,000 to 180,000 clones are present, 11% being singletons, with the ten largest covering roughly 2%. Sample: central memory CD4+ T cells from blood. The origin of the receptors is a man aged 18 to 30 in good health.

A few counts support this clone. The V and J genes are TRBV5-1 and TRBJ2-7; no definite D call. The CDR3 has 12 amino acids. Germline CDR1 is SGHRS and CDR2 is YFSETQ. Trimming pared 3 bases from V and 0 bases from J, leaving 4 bases between. CDR3 in DNA: TGCGCCAGCAGCTCGCCCTCCTACGAGCAGTACTTC. This codes for CASSSPSYEQYF.

This clone was counted ten times or more. V and J are TRBV5-6 and TRBJ2-1; 7 bases line up with TRBD1. CDR3 length equals 17 residues. CDR1 and CDR2 (germline): SGHDT, YYEEEE. V dropped 4 bases and J dropped 5; count of bases not matched to a gene: 15. The CDR3 DNA reads TGTGCCAGCAGCACCGAACTCGGACAGGAGAAGGACAATGAGCAGTTCTTC. It translates to CASSTELGQEKDNEQFF. The whole variable domain, filled in from reference TRBV5-6 and TRBJ2-1, reads DAGVTQSPTHLIKTRGQQVTLRCSPKSGHDTVSWYQQALGQGPQFIFQYYEEEERQRGNFPDRFSGHQFPNYSSELNVNALLLGDSALYLCASSTELGQEKDNEQFFGPGTRLTVL.

At least ten counts were recorded for this clone. CDR3 DNA sequence: TGTGCCTGGAGTGAACACAATACGCAGTATTTT. The encoded protein is CAWSEHNTQYF. The V and J genes are TRBV30 and TRBJ2-3; D uncertain. The germline V and J ends were trimmed by 1 base and 7 bases, with 6 bases remaining between them. CDR1 and CDR2 from the germline V gene are GTSNPN and SVGIG (reference sequence). CDR3 size: 11 residues.

This clone came up a few times. V and J are TRBV30 and TRBJ1-5; TRBD1 matches 11 bases. V gave up 1 base and J gave up 5 bases; unmatched junction bases: 4. Per germline, CDR1 GTSNPN and CDR2 SVGIG (reference sequence). This CDR3 spans 15 amino acids. Here the CDR3 DNA reads TGTGCCTGGAGTGCCGGACAGGGGGCCGATCAGCCCCAGCATTTT. The encoded protein is CAWSAGQGADQPQHF.

A few counts support this clone. This chain uses TRBV7-2 with TRBJ2-7; unclear D gene. Germline CDR1 is SGHTA and CDR2 is FQGNSA. The V and J ends lost 1 base and 6 bases respectively, with 7 bases between them. CDR3 length: 12 residues. Here the CDR3 reads CASSLGFLEQYF. As DNA, the CDR3 is TGTGCCAGCAGCTTAGGCTTTCTCGAGCAGTACTTC.

The chain links TRBV30 to TRBJ1-2; a possible D gene is TRBD1 (5 bases). The CDR3 sequence is 14 residues long. Germline assignment: CDR1 GTSNPN and CDR2 SVGIG (reference sequence). V was shortened by 6 bases and J by 4 bases, with 18 bases between the two germline ends. CDR3 residues: CACSKDSGLYGYTF. The CDR3 DNA follows: TGTGCCTGTTCAAAAGACAGTGGCCTCTATGGCTACACCTTC.